One and the same sample provided the 8 T cell receptor beta chains below, sequenced in a study of T-cell memory formation after mild COVID-19. Using its own MiXCR run on the 5' RACE reads, TCRdb lists one record per CDR3 protein. Found here are hundreds of thousands of distinct CDR3 sequences, roughly 22% of them singletons; the top ten hold around 13%. Sequenced: PBMCs or a T cell subset sorted from them (not recorded which). The receptors stem from an adult woman who had mild COVID-19 (a few samples of this study predate the infection). Cell type and time point are not known.

The chain links TRBV6-5 to TRBJ2-3; 7 positions agree with TRBD1. The J segment lost 4 bases and the V segment lost 4 bases, leaving 2 bases of the junction unmatched. Germline V gene sequence: CDR1 MNHEY, CDR2 SVGAGI. This CDR3 spans 13 amino acids. Here the CDR3 DNA reads TGTGCCAGCAGTTCCCAGGGGGCAGATACGCAGTATTTT. Amino acid sequence: CASSSQGADTQYF.

J is TRBJ2-7 and V is TRBV3-1; the match to TRBD1 covers 7 bases. The junction had 8 bases not matched to a gene; V was cut back by 4 bases and J by 5 bases. CDR1 and CDR2 (germline): LGHDT, YNNKEL (reference sequence). The CDR3 is 14 residues long. The CDR3 nucleotides are TGTGCCAGCAGCCTCTTACAGGGGAACGACGAGCAGTACTTC. Amino acid sequence: CASSLLQGNDEQYF.

This clonotype was counted only a few times. V gene TRBV6-5 combines with J gene TRBJ1-1; 9 bases map to TRBD1. CDR3 length: 14 residues. CDR1 is MNHEY, CDR2 SVGAGI, per germline. V dropped 5 bases and J dropped 1; count of bases not matched to a gene: 2. The CDR3 region is CASSIQGANTEAFF. The CDR3 DNA is TGTGCCAGCAGTATACAGGGGGCGAACACTGAAGCTTTCTTT.

The V gene is TRBV7-2, the J gene TRBJ2-3; D might be TRBD2 (6 bases). Germline V gives CDR1 SGHTA, CDR2 FQGNSA. CDR3 size: 14 residues. V was cut by 2 bases and J by 4 bases, with 10 bases left in between. The CDR3 coding sequence is TGTGCCAGCAGCTTAACTCGGGGGTCAGATACGCAGTATTTT. Protein: CASSLTRGSDTQYF.

DNA of the CDR3: TGTGCCAGCAGTCGTGTGCCGGGGCGCCTAAACTATGGCTACACCTTC. Encoded protein: CASSRVPGRLNYGYTF. The chain uses TRBV28 and TRBJ1-2; TRBD1 is a possible D gene (5 bases). CDR3 length: 16 amino acids. V was shortened by 5 bases and J by 2 bases, with 18 bases between the two germline ends. CDR1 and CDR2 from the germline V gene are MDHEN and SYDVKM.

This CDR3 is CASSQPAGDDTYEQYF. The CDR3 coding sequence is TGTGCCAGCAGCCAACCAGCGGGAGACGACACCTACGAGCAGTACTTC. The rearrangement joins TRBV4-2 to TRBJ2-7, with TRBD2 matching over 8 bases. With 2 bases clipped from V and 2 bases from J, the junction kept 8 bases outside the gene matches. This CDR3 is 16 amino acids long. CDR1 and CDR2 from the germline V gene are LGHNA and YNFKEQ.

This clonotype was detected only a few times. This chain joins TRBV5-1 and TRBJ2-7; unclear D gene. The CDR3 is 14 residues long. Germline lookup yields CDR1 SGHRS and CDR2 YFSETQ. Trimming stripped 4 bases from V and 3 bases from J, with 14 bases between. The CDR3 DNA reads as TGCGCCAGCAGCCCCCAATCCTCCTACTACGAGCAGTACTTC. Translating it yields CASSPQSSYYEQYF.

This clonotype was seen a few times. J is TRBJ2-1 and V is TRBV6-2 or TRBV6-3; the match to TRBD1 covers 8 bases. Germline V CDR1 and CDR2: MNHEY, SVGEGT. V lost 0 bases, J lost 6 bases, and 4 bases stayed unmatched. This CDR3 is 15 amino acids long. In DNA, the CDR3 is TGTGCCAGCAGTTACTCCCCCGGACAGGGCAATGAGCAGTTCTTC. It translates to CASSYSPGQGNEQFF.